This T cell receptor (beta chain) is from a study of T cells in Graves' hyperthyroidism and ophthalmopathy. The overall study: Before any treatment, at initial diagnosis, peripheral blood was collected.

Uncontrolled infection, other autoimmune disease, pregnancy or lactation excluded patients. Clinical symptoms, serum thyroxine, TRAb, thyroid ultrasound and orbital computed tomography informed diagnoses. Researchers amplified the TCR beta CDR3 regions from RNA transcripts. The HTBI set primed first-round TCR CDR3 RT-PCR. MiXCR, run by TCRdb on the multiplex PCR reads, gives a single entry per CDR3 protein. The sample shows 660,000 or so distinct CDR3 sequences, around 20% of them seen only once. CDR3 size: 15 residues. The V gene lost 1 base and the J gene lost 0 bases, with 10 bases spanning the gap. Germline CDR1 is DFQATT and CDR2 is SNEGSKA (reference sequence).

The sample comprised blood. The genes are TRBV20-1 and TRBJ1-3; the D is unclear. This TCR came from a man under 40 with Graves' ophthalmopathy. In nucleotides, the CDR3 is TGCAGTGCTAGAGGGGCAGGCGTCTCTGGAAACACCATATATTTT. Amino acids: CSARGAGVSGNTIYF.